This paragraph covers one T cell receptor (beta chain) sequence. Its antigen is unknown. This entry comes from a study of response to subunit inactivated influenza vaccine. The study, taken as a whole, reports: Each seasonal influenza vaccination, the authors suggested, recruits few new T cells.

Germline CDR1 reads MNHEY; CDR2 reads SMNVEV (reference sequence). The CDR3 sequence is 13 residues long. The V gene lost 6 bases and the J gene lost 7 bases, with 16 bases spanning the gap. TCRdb ran MiXCR on the RT-PCR reads and lists one entry per CDR3 protein. Among more than 450,000 distinct CDR3 sequences listed, 6.5% to 8% were seen once. Specimen: PBMCs from blood, collected 23 months after vaccination. The chain employs TRBV27 and TRBJ2-7; TRBD2 is a possible D gene (7 bases). This TCR derives from a man between 50 and 75 years old who received an inactivated influenza vaccine. The CDR3 DNA reads TGTGCCAGCAGAGGGGGGAGGGGGGTAGAGCAGTACTTC. This encodes CASRGGRGVEQYF.